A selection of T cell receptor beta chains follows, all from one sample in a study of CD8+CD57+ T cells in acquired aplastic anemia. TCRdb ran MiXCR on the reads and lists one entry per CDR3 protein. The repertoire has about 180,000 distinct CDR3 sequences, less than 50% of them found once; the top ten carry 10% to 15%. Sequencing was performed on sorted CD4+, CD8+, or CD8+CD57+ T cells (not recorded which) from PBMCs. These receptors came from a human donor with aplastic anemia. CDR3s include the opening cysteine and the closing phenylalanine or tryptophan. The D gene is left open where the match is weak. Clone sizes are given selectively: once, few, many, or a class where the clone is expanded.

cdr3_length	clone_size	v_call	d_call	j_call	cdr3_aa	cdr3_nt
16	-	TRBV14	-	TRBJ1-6	CASSPQRRGGGSPLHF	TGTGCCAGCAGTCCACAACGAAGGGGGGGCGGGTCACCCCTCCACTTT
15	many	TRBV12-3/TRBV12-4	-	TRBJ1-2	CASSFVPGTYYGYTF	TGTGCCAGCAGTTTCGTACCCGGGACATACTATGGCTACACCTTC
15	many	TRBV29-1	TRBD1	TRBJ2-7	CSVEGSGQGSYEQYF	TGCAGCGTTGAAGGGTCCGGACAGGGGTCCTACGAGCAGTACTTC
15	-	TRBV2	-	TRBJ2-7	CASSPPGTPNYEQYF	TGTGCCAGCAGTCCCCCAGGGACCCCGAACTACGAGCAGTACTTC
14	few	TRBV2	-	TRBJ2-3	CASVGLLSADTQYF	TGTGCCAGCGTCGGCCTTCTTAGCGCGGATACGCAGTATTTT
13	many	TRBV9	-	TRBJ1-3	CASSAVGRNTIYF	TGTGCCAGCAGCGCCGTGGGGAGAAACACCATATATTTT
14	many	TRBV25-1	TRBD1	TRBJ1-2	CASRGQGSNYGYTF	TGTGCCAGCAGGGGACAGGGGTCTAACTATGGCTACACCTTC
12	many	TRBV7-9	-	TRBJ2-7	CASSQTAYEQYF	TGTGCCAGCAGCCAAACCGCCTACGAGCAGTACTTC
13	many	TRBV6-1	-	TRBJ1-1	CASSDFRNTEAFF	TGTGCCAGCAGTGATTTCCGAAACACTGAAGCTTTCTTT
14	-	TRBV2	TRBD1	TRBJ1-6	CASSVRQGAQTLHF	TGTGCCAGCAGTGTTCGGCAGGGGGCTCAAACCCTCCACTTT
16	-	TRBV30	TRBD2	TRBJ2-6	CAWRQTPSGGANVLTF	TGTGCCTGGAGGCAAACCCCTAGCGGGGGGGCCAACGTCCTGACTTTC
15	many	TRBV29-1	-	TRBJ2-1	CSVIQGFLSYNEQFF	TGCAGCGTGATACAGGGTTTCTTGTCATACAATGAGCAGTTCTTC
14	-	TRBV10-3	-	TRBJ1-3	CAISWEGSGNTIYF	TGTGCCATCAGCTGGGAGGGCTCGGGAAACACCATATATTTT
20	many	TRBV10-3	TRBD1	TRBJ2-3	CAISRTGAQLLDISTDTQYF	TGTGCCATCAGCCGGACAGGGGCTCAACTCTTGGATATAAGCACAGATACGCAGTATTTT
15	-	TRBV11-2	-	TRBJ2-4	CASSLGGQRRNIQYF	TGTGCCAGCAGCTTAGGTGGACAGCGGCGGAACATTCAGTACTTC
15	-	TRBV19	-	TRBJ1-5	CASTSRSGHGQPQHF	TGTGCCAGTACCTCCCGGTCGGGTCACGGTCAGCCCCAGCATTTT
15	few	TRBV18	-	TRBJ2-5	CASSPKTQGRETQYF	TGTGCCAGCTCACCTAAAACACAGGGGAGGGAGACCCAGTACTTC
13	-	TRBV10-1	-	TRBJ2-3	CASSAQDAIGQYF	TGCGCCAGCAGCGCCCAGGATGCGATAGGGCAGTATTTT
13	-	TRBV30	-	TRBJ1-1	CAWSVVSGTEAFF	TGTGCCTGGAGTGTAGTTTCGGGGACTGAAGCTTTCTTT
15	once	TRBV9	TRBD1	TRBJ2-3	CASSLGTALPDTQYF	TGTGCCAGCAGCTTAGGGACAGCCCTGCCGGATACTCAGTATTTT
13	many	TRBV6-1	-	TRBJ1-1	CASTRQPNTEAFF	TGTGCCAGCACAAGGCAGCCGAACACTGAAGCTTTCTTT
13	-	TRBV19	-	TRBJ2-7	CASSIRQGYEQYF	TGTGCCAGTAGTATTCGTCAGGGCTACGAGCAGTACTTC
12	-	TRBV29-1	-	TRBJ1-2	CSVVGTNYGYTF	TGCAGCGTTGTGGGGACTAACTATGGCTACACCTTC